Below are 15 T cell receptor beta chains sequenced from a single sample in a study of cytomegalovirus exposure and HLA in healthy donors. Researchers ran the PCR with 60 Vbeta and 13 Jbeta primers. This table comes from immunoSEQ multiplex PCR, and its TCRdb copy is limited to in-frame clones, with some not included. Of around 99,000 clones in the sample, approximately 79% were seen once. Sample: PBMCs. These receptors were taken from a woman aged 40 to 49 in good health and CMV-seropositive.

Note on this clone: At one of its ends the junction is not consistent with the germline gene, which may arise from a read error. V gene TRBV5-1 combines with J gene TRBJ2-7, with D perhaps matching TRBD1 or TRBD2 (6 bases each). Germline loops: CDR1 SGHRS, CDR2 YFSETQ. The CDR3 covers 15 residues. The CDR3 nucleotides are TGCGCCAGCAGTTTGGGGGGCCTCAGCTCCTACGAGCAGTACTTC. This encodes CASSLGGLSSYEQYF.

The chain combines TRBV6-5 with TRBJ1-2; possibly TRBD1 for D (5 bases). Germline V CDR1 and CDR2: MNHEY, SVGAGI. This CDR3 spans 13 amino acids. V shed 6 bases and J shed 2 bases, with 10 bases lying between them. CDR3 in amino acids: CASSLDRNYGYTF. The CDR3 region has the DNA TGTGCCAGCAGCCTTGACAGAAACTATGGCTACACCTTC.

The chain recombines TRBV19 with TRBJ2-3; D gene uncertain. Germline loops: CDR1 LNHDA, CDR2 SQIVND (reference sequence). This CDR3 comprises 14 residues. Deletions cut 7 bases from V and 5 bases from J, with 16 bases between. CDR3 residues: CASKGLSERDTQYF. The DNA for the CDR3 is TGTGCCAGTAAAGGTCTCTCCGAGCGAGATACGCAGTATTTT.

The chain combines TRBV16 with TRBJ2-7; TRBD2 agrees at 8 bases. The V and J ends lost 3 bases and 2 bases, in that order; junction bases with no gene match: 3. Germline V gene data show CDR1 as KGHSY and CDR2 as FQNENV. The CDR3 runs to 14 residues. The chain's CDR3 is CASSHRGGPYEQYF. CDR3 nucleotides: TGTGCCAGCAGCCACCGGGGGGGCCCCTACGAGCAGTACTTC.

The gene calls are TRBV14 and TRBJ1-1; D is ambiguous. V lost 1 base to trimming and J lost 1 base, with 13 bases between them. The CDR3 extends over 16 amino acids. CDR1 and CDR2 from the germline V gene are SGHDN and FVKESK. CDR3 in amino acids: CASSQGSWYGNTEAFF. The CDR3 DNA reads as TGTGCCAGCAGCCAAGGATCCTGGTACGGGAACACTGAAGCTTTCTTT. Full variable domain (missing parts from reference TRBV14 and TRBJ1-1): EAGVTQFPSHSVIEKGQTVTLRCDPISGHDNLYWYRRVMGKEIKFLLHFVKESKQDESGMPNNRFLAERTGGTYSTLKVQPAELEDSGVYFCASSQGSWYGNTEAFFGQGTRLTVV.

This rearrangement joins TRBV14 to TRBJ2-3, with D possibly TRBD1 on 6 matching bases. Germline CDR1 and CDR2: SGHDN and FVKESK. Trimming took 2 bases from V and 10 from J, leaving 13 bases between them. The CDR3 contains 13 residues. Here the CDR3 reads CASSQWGQVAQYF. CDR3 sequence (DNA): TGTGCCAGCAGCCAATGGGGGCAGGTGGCGCAGTATTTT. The full variable domain, its missing parts supplied by reference TRBV14 and TRBJ2-3, is EAGVTQFPSHSVIEKGQTVTLRCDPISGHDNLYWYRRVMGKEIKFLLHFVKESKQDESGMPNNRFLAERTGGTYSTLKVQPAELEDSGVYFCASSQWGQVAQYFGPGTRLTVL.

The gene calls are TRBV30 and TRBJ2-1; D is unresolved. Deletions cut 2 bases from V and 2 bases from J, with 4 bases between. The CDR3 contains 12 residues. The germline gives CDR1 GTSNPN, CDR2 SVGIG (reference sequence). The CDR3 DNA follows: TGTGCCTGGAGTCCGGCCTACAATGAGCAGTTCTTC. Protein: CAWSPAYNEQFF.

This chain connects TRBV27 to TRBJ2-2; 9 positions agree with TRBD1. Germline V gene sequence: CDR1 MNHEY, CDR2 SMNVEV (reference sequence). There are 16 residues in the CDR3. J gave up 4 bases and V 6 bases, and 9 bases lay outside the gene matches. CDR3 sequence reads: CASRSRDRVSTGELFF. Here the CDR3 DNA reads TGTGCCAGCAGGTCCCGGGACAGGGTTTCCACCGGGGAGCTGTTTTTT.

V and J are TRBV7-6 and TRBJ2-3; D remains unclear. The CDR3 consists of 12 residues. The germline V and J ends were trimmed by 1 base and 6 bases, with 5 bases remaining between them. Germline CDR1 and CDR2: SGHVS and FNYEAQ. The CDR3 region has the DNA TGTGCCAGCAGCTTAGTATCCGATACGCAGTATTTT. Translation gives CASSLVSDTQYF.

The sample holds a few counts of this clone. This chain links TRBV6-6 with TRBJ1-1, with D possibly being TRBD1 (6 bases). V lost 8 bases, J lost 3 bases, and 13 bases lay in between. From germline, CDR1 is MNHNY and CDR2 SVGAGI (reference sequence). CDR3 length: 13 amino acids. CDR3 residues: CASRDTGDTEAFF. The CDR3 coding sequence is TGTGCCAGCCGGGACACCGGGGACACTGAAGCTTTCTTT.

The chain uses TRBV10-3 and TRBJ1-1, with unresolved D. V lost 6 bases and J lost 3, with 8 bases in between. This CDR3 has 12 residues. Germline V gene lookup returns CDR1 ENHRY and CDR2 SYGVKD. CDR3: CAIRTTDTEAFF. CDR3 coding DNA: TGTGCCATCAGGACAACTGACACTGAAGCTTTCTTT.

The V and J genes are TRBV7-9 and TRBJ1-2, with TRBD1 matching 8 bases. The CDR3 sequence is 13 residues long. The V segment lost 9 bases and the J segment 0 bases; nucleotides outside the gene matches: 3. Germline V gene sequence: CDR1 SEHNR, CDR2 FQNEAQ (reference sequence). CDR3: CASQGASNYGYTF. The CDR3 DNA sequence: TGTGCCAGTCAGGGGGCCTCTAACTATGGCTACACCTTC.

This rearrangement joins TRBV25-1 to TRBJ1-2; possible D gene TRBD1, 5 bases. The V gene lost 4 bases and the J gene lost 4 bases, with 13 bases spanning the gap. The CDR3 runs 14 residues. Germline CDR1 MGHDK, CDR2 SYGVNS. CDR3 bases: TGTGCCAGCAGTGGTGGGGGGAGAGTCTATGGCTACACCTTC. Its protein product is CASSGGGRVYGYTF.

This clone appeared once. The V gene is TRBV5-1, the J gene TRBJ1-2, with D possibly matching TRBD1 (6 bases). This CDR3 is 15 amino acids long. The germline V and J ends were trimmed by 0 bases and 6 bases, with 15 bases remaining between them. Germline CDR1 is SGHRS and CDR2 is YFSETQ. Here the CDR3 reads CASSLAGALADGYTF. The CDR3 DNA follows: TGCGCCAGCAGCTTGGCAGGGGCCCTGGCAGATGGCTACACCTTC.

The rearrangement links TRBV27 to TRBJ1-5, with 7 bases aligning to TRBD1. After removal of 5 bases from V and 7 bases from J, the junction contained 11 bases not matched to a gene. Germline V gives CDR1 MNHEY, CDR2 SMNVEV (reference sequence). The CDR3 totals 15 residues. CDR3 sequence: CASSPDGQAFQPQHF. The DNA of the CDR3 is TGTGCCAGCAGTCCAGACGGACAGGCCTTCCAGCCCCAGCATTTT.